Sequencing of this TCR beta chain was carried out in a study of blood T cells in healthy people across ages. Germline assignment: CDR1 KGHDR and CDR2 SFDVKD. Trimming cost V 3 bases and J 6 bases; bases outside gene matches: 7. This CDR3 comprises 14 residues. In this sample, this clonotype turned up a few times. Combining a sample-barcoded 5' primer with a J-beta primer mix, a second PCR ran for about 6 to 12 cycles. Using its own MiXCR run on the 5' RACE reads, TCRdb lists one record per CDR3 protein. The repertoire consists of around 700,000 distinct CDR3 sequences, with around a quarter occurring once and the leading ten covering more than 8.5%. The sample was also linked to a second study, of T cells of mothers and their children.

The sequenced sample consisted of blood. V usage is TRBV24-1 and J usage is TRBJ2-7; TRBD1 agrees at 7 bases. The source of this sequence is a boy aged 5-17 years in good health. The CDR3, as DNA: TGTGCCACCAGTGATGAGACACAGGGGCCCGAGCAGTACTTC. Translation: CATSDETQGPEQYF.